This T cell receptor (beta chain) appears in the sequencing data of a study of tumor and adjacent non-tumor tissue in lung cancer. The wider study: Aged about 31 to 76 years, patients included fewer than 11 men and a handful of women with stage I to III disease. On average, productive TCRbeta reads reached roughly 4 million per sample.

Germline V lookup: CDR1 LGHNA, CDR2 YNFKEQ. This CDR3 region has 13 residues. RNA was extracted from bulk tissue without any cell sorting. Three rounds of nested PCR, following a modified ARM-PCR protocol, produced the TCRbeta library. Using its own MiXCR run on the multiplex PCR reads, TCRdb lists one record per CDR3 protein. The table has more than 75,000 distinct CDR3 sequences, around 86% seen once. Findings and limits, study-wide: Tumor repertoires had a smaller top 100 clone share than normal lung.

Notes on this clonotype: What it binds is not known. The junction and the germline gene differ at one end; a read error may be behind it.

This TCR was recovered from a woman in her forties or fifties with non-small cell lung cancer. The source material was lung tumor tissue. V and J are TRBV4-2 and TRBJ2-2, with D maybe TRBD2 (5 bases). The chain's CDR3 is CASNQDGTGELSF. DNA for the CDR3: TGTGCCAGCAACCAAGATGGCACCGGGGAGCTGTCTTTT.